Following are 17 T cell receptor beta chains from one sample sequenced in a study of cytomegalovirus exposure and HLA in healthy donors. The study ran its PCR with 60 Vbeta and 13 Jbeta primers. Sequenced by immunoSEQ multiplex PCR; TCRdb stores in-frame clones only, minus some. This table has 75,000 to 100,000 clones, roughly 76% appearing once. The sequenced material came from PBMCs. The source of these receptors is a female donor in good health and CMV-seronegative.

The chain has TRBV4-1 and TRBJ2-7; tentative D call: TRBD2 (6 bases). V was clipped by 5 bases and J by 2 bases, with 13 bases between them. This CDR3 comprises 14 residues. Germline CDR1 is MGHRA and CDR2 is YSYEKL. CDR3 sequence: CASSNRDSTYEQYF. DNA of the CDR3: TGCGCCAGCAGCAACCGGGACTCCACCTACGAGCAGTACTTC.

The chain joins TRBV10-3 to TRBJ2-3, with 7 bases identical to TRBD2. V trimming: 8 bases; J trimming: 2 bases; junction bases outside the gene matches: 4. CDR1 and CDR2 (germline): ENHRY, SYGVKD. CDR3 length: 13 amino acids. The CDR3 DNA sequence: TGTGCCATCTTCAGCGGGGACACAGATACGCAGTATTTT. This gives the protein CAIFSGDTDTQYF.

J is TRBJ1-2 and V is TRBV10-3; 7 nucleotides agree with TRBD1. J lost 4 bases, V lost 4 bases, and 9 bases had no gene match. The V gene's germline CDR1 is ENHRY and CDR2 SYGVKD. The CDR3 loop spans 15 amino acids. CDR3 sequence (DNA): TGTGCCATCAGTGGGACAGGTAGTGCATCCTATGGCTACACCTTC. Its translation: CAISGTGSASYGYTF.

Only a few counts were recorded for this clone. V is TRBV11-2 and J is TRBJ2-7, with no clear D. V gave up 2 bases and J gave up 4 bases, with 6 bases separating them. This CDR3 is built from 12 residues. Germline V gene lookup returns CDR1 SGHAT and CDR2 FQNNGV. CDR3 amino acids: CASSLRLYEQYF. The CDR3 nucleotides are TGTGCCAGCAGCTTACGGTTGTACGAGCAGTACTTC.

Written as DNA, the CDR3 is TGTGCCAGCAGCTTGTCGCGGCAGGGGGCAGGACAGCCCCAGCATTTT. This translates into CASSLSRQGAGQPQHF. This chain joins TRBV5-4 and TRBJ1-5; 8 bases match TRBD1. Trimming removed 1 base from V and 7 bases from J; junction bases left unmatched: 10. This CDR3 region has 16 residues. Looked up from germline, CDR1 is SGHNT and CDR2 is YYREEE (reference sequence).

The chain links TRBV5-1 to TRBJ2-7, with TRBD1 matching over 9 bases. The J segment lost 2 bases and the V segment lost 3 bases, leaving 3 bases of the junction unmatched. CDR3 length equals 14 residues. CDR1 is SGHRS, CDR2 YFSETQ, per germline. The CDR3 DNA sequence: TGCGCCAGCAGCTGGGGACAGGGAGCCTACGAGCAGTACTTC. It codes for CASSWGQGAYEQYF.

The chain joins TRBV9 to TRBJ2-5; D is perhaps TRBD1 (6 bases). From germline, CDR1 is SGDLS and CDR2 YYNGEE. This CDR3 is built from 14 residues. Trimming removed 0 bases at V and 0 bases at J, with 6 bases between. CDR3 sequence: CASSVAGDQETQYF. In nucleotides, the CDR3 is TGTGCCAGCAGCGTAGCAGGGGACCAAGAGACCCAGTACTTC.

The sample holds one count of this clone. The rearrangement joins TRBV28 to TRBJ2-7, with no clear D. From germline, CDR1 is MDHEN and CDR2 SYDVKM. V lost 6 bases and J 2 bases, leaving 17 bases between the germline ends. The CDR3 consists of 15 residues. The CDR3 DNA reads TGTGCCAGCAGCTTTCGACGCGGATTCACCTACGAGCAGTACTTC. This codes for CASSFRRGFTYEQYF.

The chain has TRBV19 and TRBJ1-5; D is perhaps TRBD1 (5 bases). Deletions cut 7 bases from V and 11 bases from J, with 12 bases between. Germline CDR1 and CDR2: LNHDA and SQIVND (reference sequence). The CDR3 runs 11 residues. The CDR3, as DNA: TGTGCCAGTACGGGGGAAGGGGCCCAGCATTTT. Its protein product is CASTGEGAQHF.

The CDR3 loop reads CASSPQGGRDGYTF. The CDR3 DNA is TGTGCCAGCAGCCCGCAAGGGGGGAGGGATGGCTACACCTTC. The V and J genes are TRBV7-2 and TRBJ1-2, with a possible D match to TRBD1 (6 bases). Germline V gene data show CDR1 as SGHTA and CDR2 as FQGNSA. V gave up 5 bases and J gave up 6 bases, with 16 bases separating them. The CDR3 extends over 14 amino acids.

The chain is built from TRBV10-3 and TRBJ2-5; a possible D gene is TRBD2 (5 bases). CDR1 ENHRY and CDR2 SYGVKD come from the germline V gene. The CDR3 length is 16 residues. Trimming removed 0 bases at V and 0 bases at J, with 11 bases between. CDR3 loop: CAISESTDGNQETQYF. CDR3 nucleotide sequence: TGTGCCATCAGTGAGTCCACGGACGGGAACCAAGAGACCCAGTACTTC.

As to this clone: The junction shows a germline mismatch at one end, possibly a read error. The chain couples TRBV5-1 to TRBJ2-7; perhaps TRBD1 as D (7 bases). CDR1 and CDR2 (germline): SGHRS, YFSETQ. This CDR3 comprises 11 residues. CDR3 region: CASSPRQGSGF. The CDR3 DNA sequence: TGCGCCAGCAGCCCCCGACAGGGCAGCGGGTTC.

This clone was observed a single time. The CDR3 reads CSVSVGQDEQFF. CDR3 DNA sequence: TGCAGCGTGTCGGTCGGACAGGATGAGCAGTTCTTC. The J gene is TRBJ2-1, the V gene TRBV29-1; TRBD1 agrees at 7 bases. CDR3 size: 12 residues. Germline V CDR1 and CDR2: SQVTM, ANQGSEA. V was pared by 6 bases and J by 8 bases, with 7 bases of the junction left unmatched.

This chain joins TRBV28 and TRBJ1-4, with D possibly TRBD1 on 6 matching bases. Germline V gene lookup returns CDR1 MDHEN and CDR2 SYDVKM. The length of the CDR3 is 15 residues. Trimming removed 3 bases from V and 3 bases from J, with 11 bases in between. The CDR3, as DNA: TGTGCCAGCAGTTTCGGAGGACAGTCTAATGAAAAACTGTTTTTT. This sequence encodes CASSFGGQSNEKLFF.

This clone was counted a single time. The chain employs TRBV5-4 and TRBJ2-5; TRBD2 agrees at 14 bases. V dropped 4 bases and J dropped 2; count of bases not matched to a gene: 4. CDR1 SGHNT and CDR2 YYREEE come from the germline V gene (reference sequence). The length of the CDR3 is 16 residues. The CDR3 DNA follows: TGTGCCAGCAGCCCTCGGACTAGCGGGAGGCAAGAGACCCAGTACTTC. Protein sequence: CASSPRTSGRQETQYF.

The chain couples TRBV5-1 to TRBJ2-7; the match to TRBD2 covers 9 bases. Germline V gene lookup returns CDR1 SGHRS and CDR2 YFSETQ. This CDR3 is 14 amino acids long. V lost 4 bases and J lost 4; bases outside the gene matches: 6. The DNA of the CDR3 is TGCGCCAGCAGCCCGACTAGCGGTTTATACGAGCAGTACTTC. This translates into CASSPTSGLYEQYF.

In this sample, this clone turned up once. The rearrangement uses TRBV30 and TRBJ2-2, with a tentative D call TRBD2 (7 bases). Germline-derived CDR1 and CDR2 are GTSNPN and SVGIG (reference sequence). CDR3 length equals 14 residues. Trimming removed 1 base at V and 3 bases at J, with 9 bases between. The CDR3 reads CAWSGGGHTGELFF. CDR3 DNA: TGTGCCTGGAGTGGGGGGGGGCACACCGGGGAGCTGTTTTTT. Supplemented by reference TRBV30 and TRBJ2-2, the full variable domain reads SQTIHQWPATLVQPVGSPLSLECTVEGTSNPNLYWYRQAAGRGLQLLFYSVGIGQISSEVPQNLSASRPQDRQFILSSKKLLLSDSGFYLCAWSGGGHTGELFFGEGSRLTVL.